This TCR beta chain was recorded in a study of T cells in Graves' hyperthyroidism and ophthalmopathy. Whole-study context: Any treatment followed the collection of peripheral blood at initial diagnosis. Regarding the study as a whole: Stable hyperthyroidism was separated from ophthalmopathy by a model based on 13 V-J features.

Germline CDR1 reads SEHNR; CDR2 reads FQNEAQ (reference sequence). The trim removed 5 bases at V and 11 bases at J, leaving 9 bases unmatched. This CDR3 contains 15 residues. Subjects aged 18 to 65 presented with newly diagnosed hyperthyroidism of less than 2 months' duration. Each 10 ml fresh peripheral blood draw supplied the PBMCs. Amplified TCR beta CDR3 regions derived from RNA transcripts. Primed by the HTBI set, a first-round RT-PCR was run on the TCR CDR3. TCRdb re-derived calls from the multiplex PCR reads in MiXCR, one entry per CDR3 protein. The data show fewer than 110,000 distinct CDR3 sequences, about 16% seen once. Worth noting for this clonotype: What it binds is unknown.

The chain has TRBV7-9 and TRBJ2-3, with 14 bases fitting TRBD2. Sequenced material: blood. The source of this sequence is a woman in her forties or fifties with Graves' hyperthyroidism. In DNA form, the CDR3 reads TGTGCCAGCAGCGGACCGGGACTAGCGGGAGCTATGCAGTATTTT. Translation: CASSGPGLAGAMQYF.